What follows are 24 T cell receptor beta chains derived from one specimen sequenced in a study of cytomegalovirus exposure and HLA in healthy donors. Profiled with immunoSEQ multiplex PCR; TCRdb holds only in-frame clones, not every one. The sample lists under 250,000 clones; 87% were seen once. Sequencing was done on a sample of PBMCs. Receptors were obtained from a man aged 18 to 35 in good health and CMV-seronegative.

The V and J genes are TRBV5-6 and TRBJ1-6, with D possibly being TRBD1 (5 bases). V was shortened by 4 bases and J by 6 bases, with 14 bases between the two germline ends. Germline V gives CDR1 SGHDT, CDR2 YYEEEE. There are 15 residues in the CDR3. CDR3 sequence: CASSLRGAFNSPLHF. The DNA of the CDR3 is TGTGCCAGCAGCCTCCGCGGGGCCTTTAATTCACCCCTCCACTTT.

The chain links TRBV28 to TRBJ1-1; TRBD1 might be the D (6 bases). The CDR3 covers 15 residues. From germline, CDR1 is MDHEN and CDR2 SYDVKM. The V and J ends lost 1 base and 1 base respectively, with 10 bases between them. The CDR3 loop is CASSLSGGRNTEAFF. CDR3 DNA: TGTGCCAGCAGTTTATCGGGGGGCAGGAACACTGAAGCTTTCTTT. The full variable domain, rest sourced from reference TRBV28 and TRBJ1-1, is DVKVTQSSRYLVKRTGEKVFLECVQDMDHENMFWYRQDPGLGLRLIYFSYDVKMKEKGDIPEGYSVSREKKERFSLILESASTNQTSMYLCASSLSGGRNTEAFFGQGTRLTVV.

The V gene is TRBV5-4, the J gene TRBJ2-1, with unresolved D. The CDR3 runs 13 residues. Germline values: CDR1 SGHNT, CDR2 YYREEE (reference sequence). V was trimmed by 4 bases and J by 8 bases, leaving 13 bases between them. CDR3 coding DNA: TGTGCCAGCAGCATACGAACTTTTGATGAGCAGTTCTTC. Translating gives CASSIRTFDEQFF.

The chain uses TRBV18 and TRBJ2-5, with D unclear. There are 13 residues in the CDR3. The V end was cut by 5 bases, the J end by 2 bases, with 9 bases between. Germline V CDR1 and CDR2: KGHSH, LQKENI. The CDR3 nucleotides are TGTGCCAGCTCAGAAAGAACTCAAGAGACCCAGTACTTC. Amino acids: CASSERTQETQYF.

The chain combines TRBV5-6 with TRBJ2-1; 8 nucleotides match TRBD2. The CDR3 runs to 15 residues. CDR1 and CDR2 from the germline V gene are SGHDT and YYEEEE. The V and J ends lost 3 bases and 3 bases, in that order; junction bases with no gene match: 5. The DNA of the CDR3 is TGTGCCAGCAGCTCCGGGAGCGGGGGCTACAATGAGCAGTTCTTC. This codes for CASSSGSGGYNEQFF.

The DNA of the CDR3 is TGTGCCAGCAGCGTAGACGAGGGGGTTCGGAATGAGCAGTTCTTC. This translates into CASSVDEGVRNEQFF. The V gene is TRBV9, the J gene TRBJ2-1, with D possibly TRBD1 on 6 matching bases. Germline-derived CDR1 and CDR2 are SGDLS and YYNGEE. V shed 0 bases and J shed 7 bases, with 14 bases lying between them. CDR3 size: 15 residues.

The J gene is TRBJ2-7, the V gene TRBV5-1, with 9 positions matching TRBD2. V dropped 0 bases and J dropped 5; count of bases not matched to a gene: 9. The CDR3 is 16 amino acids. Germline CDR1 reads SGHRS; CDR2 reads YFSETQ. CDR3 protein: CASSLGSSGGLNEQYF. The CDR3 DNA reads TGCGCCAGCAGCTTGGGTAGTAGCGGGGGCCTCAACGAGCAGTACTTC.

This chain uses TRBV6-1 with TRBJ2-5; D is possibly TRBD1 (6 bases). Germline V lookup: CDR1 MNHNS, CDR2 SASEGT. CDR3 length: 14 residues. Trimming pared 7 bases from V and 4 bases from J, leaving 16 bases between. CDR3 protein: CASKMVAGVETQYF. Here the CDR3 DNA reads TGTGCCAGCAAAATGGTGGCAGGGGTAGAGACCCAGTACTTC.

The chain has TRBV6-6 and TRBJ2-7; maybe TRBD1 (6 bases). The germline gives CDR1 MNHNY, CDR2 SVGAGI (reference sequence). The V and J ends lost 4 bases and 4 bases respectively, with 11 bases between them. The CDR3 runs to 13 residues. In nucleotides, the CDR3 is TGTGCCAGCAGTTCCCCGACAGGATACGAGCAGTACTTC. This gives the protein CASSSPTGYEQYF.

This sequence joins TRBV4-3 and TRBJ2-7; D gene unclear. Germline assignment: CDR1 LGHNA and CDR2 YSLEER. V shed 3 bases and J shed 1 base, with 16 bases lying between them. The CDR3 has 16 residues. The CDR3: CASSHGTKRGSYEQYF. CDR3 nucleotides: TGCGCCAGCAGCCACGGAACCAAGAGAGGATCCTACGAGCAGTACTTC.

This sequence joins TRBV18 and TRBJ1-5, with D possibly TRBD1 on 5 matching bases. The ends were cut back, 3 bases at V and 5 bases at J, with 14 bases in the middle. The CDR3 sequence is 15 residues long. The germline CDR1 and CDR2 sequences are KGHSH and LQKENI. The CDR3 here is CASSPTQGVDQPQHF. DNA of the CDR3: TGTGCCAGCTCACCTACCCAAGGGGTGGATCAGCCCCAGCATTTT.

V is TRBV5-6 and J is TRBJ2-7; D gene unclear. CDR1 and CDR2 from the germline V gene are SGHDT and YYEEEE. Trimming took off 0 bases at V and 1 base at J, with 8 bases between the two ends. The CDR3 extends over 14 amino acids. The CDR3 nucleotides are TGTGCCAGCAGCTTGGTGTACACGTCCTACGAGCAGTACTTC. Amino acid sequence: CASSLVYTSYEQYF.

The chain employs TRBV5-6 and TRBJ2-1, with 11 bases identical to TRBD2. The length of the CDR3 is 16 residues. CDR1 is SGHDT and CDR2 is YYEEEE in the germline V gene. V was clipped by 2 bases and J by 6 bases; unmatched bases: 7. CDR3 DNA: TGTGCCAGCAGCTTTACGGGACTAGCGGACGGCAATGAGCAGTTCTTC. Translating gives CASSFTGLADGNEQFF. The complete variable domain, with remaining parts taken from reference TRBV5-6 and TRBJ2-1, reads DAGVTQSPTHLIKTRGQQVTLRCSPKSGHDTVSWYQQALGQGPQFIFQYYEEEERQRGNFPDRFSGHQFPNYSSELNVNALLLGDSALYLCASSFTGLADGNEQFFGPGTRLTVL.

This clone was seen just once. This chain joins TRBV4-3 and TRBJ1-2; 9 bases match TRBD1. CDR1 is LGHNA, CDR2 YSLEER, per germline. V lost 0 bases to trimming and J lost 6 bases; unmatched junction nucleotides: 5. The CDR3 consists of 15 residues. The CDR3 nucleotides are TGCGCCAGCAGCCAAGATTTACGGACAGGGGATGGCTACACCTTC. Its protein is CASSQDLRTGDGYTF.

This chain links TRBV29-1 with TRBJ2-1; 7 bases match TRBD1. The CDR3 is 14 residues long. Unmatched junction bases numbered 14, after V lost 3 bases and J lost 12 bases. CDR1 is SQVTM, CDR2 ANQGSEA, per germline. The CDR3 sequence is CSVERDRSTFGQFF. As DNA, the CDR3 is TGCAGCGTTGAGAGGGACAGATCTACCTTTGGGCAGTTCTTC.

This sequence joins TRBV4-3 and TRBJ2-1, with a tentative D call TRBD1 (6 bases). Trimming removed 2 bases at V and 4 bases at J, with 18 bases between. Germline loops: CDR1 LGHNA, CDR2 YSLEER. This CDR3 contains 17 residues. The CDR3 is CASSQNAQGQPYNEQFF. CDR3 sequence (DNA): TGCGCCAGCAGCCAAAACGCTCAAGGACAGCCATACAATGAGCAGTTCTTC.

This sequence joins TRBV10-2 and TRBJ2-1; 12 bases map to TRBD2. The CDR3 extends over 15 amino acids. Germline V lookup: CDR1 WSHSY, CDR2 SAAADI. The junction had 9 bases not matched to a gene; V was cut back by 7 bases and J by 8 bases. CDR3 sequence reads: CASTRLAGDRHEQFF. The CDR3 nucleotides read TGCGCCAGCACCAGACTAGCGGGAGATCGTCATGAGCAGTTCTTC.

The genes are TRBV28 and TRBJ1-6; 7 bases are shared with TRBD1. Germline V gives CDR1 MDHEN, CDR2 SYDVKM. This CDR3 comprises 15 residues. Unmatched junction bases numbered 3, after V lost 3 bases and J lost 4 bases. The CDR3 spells CASSLKQGYNSPLHF. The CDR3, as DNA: TGTGCCAGCAGTTTGAAACAGGGGTATAATTCACCCCTCCACTTT.

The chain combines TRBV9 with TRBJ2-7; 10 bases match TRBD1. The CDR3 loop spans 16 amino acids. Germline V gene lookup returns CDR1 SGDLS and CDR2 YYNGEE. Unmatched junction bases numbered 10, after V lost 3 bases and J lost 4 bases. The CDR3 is CASSEGDSGQGYEQYF. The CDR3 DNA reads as TGTGCCAGCAGCGAGGGAGATTCGGGACAGGGGTACGAGCAGTACTTC.

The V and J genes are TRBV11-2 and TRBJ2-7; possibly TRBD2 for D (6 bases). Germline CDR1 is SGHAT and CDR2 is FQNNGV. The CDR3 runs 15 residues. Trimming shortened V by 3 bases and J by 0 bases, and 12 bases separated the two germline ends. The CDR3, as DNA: TGTGCCAGCAGCTTTGGAGGGGTCGGCTCCTACGAGCAGTACTTC. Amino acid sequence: CASSFGGVGSYEQYF.

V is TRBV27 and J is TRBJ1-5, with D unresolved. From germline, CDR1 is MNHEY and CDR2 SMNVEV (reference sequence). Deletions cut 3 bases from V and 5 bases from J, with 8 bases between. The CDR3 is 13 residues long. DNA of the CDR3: TGTGCCAGCAGTTTCGGGATGTATCAGCCCCAGCATTTT. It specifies CASSFGMYQPQHF.

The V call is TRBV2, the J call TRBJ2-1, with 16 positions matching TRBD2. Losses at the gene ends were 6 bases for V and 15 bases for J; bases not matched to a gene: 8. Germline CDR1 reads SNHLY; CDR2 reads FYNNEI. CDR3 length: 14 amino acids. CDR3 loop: CASSPGTSGGALFF. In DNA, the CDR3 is TGTGCCAGCAGCCCCGGGACTAGCGGGGGGGCCTTGTTCTTC.

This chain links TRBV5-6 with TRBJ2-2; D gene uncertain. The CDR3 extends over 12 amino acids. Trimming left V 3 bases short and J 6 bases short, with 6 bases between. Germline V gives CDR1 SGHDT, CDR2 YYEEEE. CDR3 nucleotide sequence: TGTGCCAGCAGCTATACAGCCGGGGAGCTGTTTTTT. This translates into CASSYTAGELFF.

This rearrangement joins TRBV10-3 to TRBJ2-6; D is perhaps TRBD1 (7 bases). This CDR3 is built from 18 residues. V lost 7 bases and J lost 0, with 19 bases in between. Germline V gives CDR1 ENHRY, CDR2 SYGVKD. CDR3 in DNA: TGTGCCATCACTTCCGCGGGACAGCGTCTCTCTGGGGCCAACGTCCTGACTTTC. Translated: CAITSAGQRLSGANVLTF.